The T cell receptor (beta chain) under discussion was sequenced for a study of neurological immune-mediated disorders (dated by TCRdb to between 2019 and 2020). Context from the whole study: The study compared peripheral blood TCR-beta repertoires of HTLV-I-associated myelopathy (HAM/TSP) patients, multiple sclerosis patients and healthy controls using UMI-based sequencing. The cohort was made up of 68 subjects, consisting of about 15 HAM/TSP patients, roughly 35 multiple sclerosis patients and around 20 healthy controls. Alongside PBMC samples, the set of around 99 TCR-beta libraries contained longitudinal samples, technical triplicates, and paired CD4+ and CD8+ T-cell subsets that had been sorted. What the authors observed across the whole study: No identical CDR3 amino acid sequences were shared among expanded clones across subjects, suggesting private TCR-beta repertoires in all groups. TCR clonal expansion was highest in HAM/TSP patients and lowest in MS patients, with MS patients falling below even healthy controls.

Inclusive of the bounding cysteine and phenylalanine, the CDR3 is 13 residues long. Of all the DNA, just the CDR3 is kept, 39 bases in frame from base 1. The germline V gene encodes CDR1 KGHDR and CDR2 SFDVKD. Trimming takes 0 bases from V and 4 bases from J, and the germline ends sit 5 bases apart. The healthy controls were volunteers from blood banks in Maryland, USA. Unsorted PBMC libraries were generated from 2 million PBMCs stored in RNAlater at -80 °C until RNA extraction. PBMCs were separated from peripheral blood using Ficoll-Hypaque density gradient centrifugation and then cryopreserved in liquid nitrogen. Many counts were recorded for this clonotype. Its binding antigen is unknown. Per-nucleotide qualities are absent, and no much larger clonotype sits a single base away. cDNA synthesis used template-switch 5'RACE with a primer carrying a 10-nucleotide random unique molecular identifier tagging each TCR transcript. Every sequencing run covered 15-18 subjects and yielded more than 170 million TCR-beta sequences. The RNeasy kit was used to extract total RNA. The KAPA Real-time Library Amplification kit was used to amplify TCR-beta VDJ regions with primers targeting the TCR constant region and the 5'RACE anchor. Sample indexes and Illumina adaptors were added in a first PCR, and a second PCR then increased library yield. The roughly 650 bp TCR product was size-selected on a 2% E-gel SizeSelection system after Ampure bead purification. Before pooling, library quality was checked on a Bioanalyzer, concentration was measured with Qubit, and libraries were quantified with the Kapa Library Quantification kit. An Illumina HiSeq 2500 sequenced the libraries paired-end 2 x 150 bp. To increase sequence diversity, about 25-31% phiX was spiked into each library pool. Turning to the authors' computational methods: Quality-filtered reads were processed with the UMI-based MiGEC pipeline, and over 90% of raw TCR sequences were removed by the MiGEC pipeline during error correction. IMGT germline references were used for aligning VDJ genes, and each clonotype was defined as a unique CDR3 amino acid sequence together with its V-J genes. Clonal expansion, Shannon diversity and CDR3 relatedness (CalcPairwiseDistances, ClusterSamples) were evaluated with VDJtools, and phylogenetic trees were built with CLCbio workbench. Clones with at least 8 unique UMIs were defined as expanded, with this threshold being based on coefficient-of-variation modelling across technical triplicates. TCRdb's own reprocessing of the public reads used fastp at Q25 and MiXCR and kept productive beta chains. Rows merge per CDR3 protein into single entries with the most common DNA and genes. The V and J calls were not made by the authors but by TCRdb's processing. Within this sample are just under 45,000 distinct CDR3 sequences, with 10% to 15% of them counted one time only. The top ten clones comprise over 1% of the sample.

The TCR was taken from a female donor in good health. The sequencing input was PBMCs. The rearrangement combines TRBV24-1 with TRBJ1-2, and TRBD1 may be the D gene, going by 5 matching bases. Here the CDR3 is given as CATSDLDSYGYTF. The DNA sequence follows: TGTGCCACCAGTGATTTGGACAGCTATGGCTACACCTTC.